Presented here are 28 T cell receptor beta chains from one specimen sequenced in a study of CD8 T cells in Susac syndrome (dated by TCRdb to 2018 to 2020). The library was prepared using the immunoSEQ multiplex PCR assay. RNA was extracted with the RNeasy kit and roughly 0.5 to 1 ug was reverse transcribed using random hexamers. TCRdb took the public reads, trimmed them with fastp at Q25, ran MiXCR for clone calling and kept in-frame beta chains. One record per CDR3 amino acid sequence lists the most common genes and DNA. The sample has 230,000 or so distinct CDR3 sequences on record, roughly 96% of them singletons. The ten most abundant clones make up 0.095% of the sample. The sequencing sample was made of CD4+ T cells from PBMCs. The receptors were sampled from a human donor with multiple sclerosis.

This chain's CDR3 is CASSIGQGAGGYTF. The CDR3 DNA is TGTGCCAGCAGCATCGGACAGGGGGCAGGTGGCTACACCTTC. The gene calls are TRBV7-9 and TRBJ1-2; 11 bases are a match to TRBD1. The germline gives CDR1 SEHNR, CDR2 FQNEAQ (reference sequence). The CDR3 covers 14 residues. V lost 5 bases and J lost 7; bases outside the gene matches: 6.

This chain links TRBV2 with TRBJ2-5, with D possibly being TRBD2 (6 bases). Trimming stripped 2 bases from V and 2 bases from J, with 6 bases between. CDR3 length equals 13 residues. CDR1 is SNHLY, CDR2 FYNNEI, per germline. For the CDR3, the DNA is TGTGCCAGCAGTGAACTAGCGCAAGAGACCCAGTACTTC. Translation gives CASSELAQETQYF.

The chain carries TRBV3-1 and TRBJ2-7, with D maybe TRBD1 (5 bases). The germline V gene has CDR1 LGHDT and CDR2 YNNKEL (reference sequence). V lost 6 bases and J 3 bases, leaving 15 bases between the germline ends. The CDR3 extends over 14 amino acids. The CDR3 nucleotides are TGTGCCAGCAGTCGATCAGGGATCGACTACGAGCAGTACTTC. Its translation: CASSRSGIDYEQYF.

The CDR3 protein is CAWNLYAEAFF. DNA of the CDR3: TGTGCCTGGAACCTTTACGCCGAAGCTTTCTTT. The chain recombines TRBV30 with TRBJ1-1, with D unresolved. The V end lost 4 bases, the J end lost 8 bases, and 11 bases lay between the germline ends. Germline V gene data show CDR1 as GTSNPN and CDR2 as SVGIG (reference sequence). The CDR3 is 11 residues long.

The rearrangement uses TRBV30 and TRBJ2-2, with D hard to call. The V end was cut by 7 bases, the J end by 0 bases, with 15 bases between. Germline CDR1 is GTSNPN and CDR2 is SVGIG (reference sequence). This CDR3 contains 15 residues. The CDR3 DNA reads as TGTGCCTCAAAAGGGCCAGGCACGAACACCGGGGAGCTGTTTTTT. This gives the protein CASKGPGTNTGELFF.

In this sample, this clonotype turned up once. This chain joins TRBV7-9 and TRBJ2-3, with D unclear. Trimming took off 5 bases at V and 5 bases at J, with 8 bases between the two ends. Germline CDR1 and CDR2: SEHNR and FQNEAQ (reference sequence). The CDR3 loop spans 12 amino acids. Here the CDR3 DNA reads TGTGCCAGCAGCAATGTCGTAGATACGCAGTATTTT. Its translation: CASSNVVDTQYF.

The CDR3 sequence is CASSFYRAQPQHF. The CDR3 nucleotides read TGTGCCAGCAGCTTCTACAGGGCCCAGCCCCAGCATTTT. The chain has TRBV13 and TRBJ1-5; tentatively, D is TRBD1 (6 bases). The CDR3 totals 13 residues. Germline CDR1 is PRHDT and CDR2 is FYEKMQ (reference sequence). Between the trimmed V and J ends, which lost 3 bases and 7 bases, there was a span of 10 bases.

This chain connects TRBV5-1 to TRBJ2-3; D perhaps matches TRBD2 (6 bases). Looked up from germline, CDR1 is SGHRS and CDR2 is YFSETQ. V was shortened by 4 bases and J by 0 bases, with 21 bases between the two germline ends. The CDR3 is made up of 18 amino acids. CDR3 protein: CASSQTSGLTQSTDTQYF. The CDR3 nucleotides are TGCGCCAGCAGCCAGACCTCCGGACTAACGCAGAGCACAGATACGCAGTATTTT.

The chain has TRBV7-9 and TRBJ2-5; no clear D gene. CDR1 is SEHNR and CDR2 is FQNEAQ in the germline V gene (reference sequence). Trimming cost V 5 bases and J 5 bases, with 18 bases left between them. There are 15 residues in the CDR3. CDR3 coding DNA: TGTGCCAGCAGCCCAGACCCCCCTCTGGCGGAGACCCAGTACTTC. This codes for CASSPDPPLAETQYF. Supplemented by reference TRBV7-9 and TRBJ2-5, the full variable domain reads DTGVSQNPRHKITKRGQNVTFRCDPISEHNRLYWYRQTLGQGPEFLTYFQNEAQLEKSRLLSDRFSAERPKGSFSTLEIQRTEQGDSAMYLCASSPDPPLAETQYFGPGTRLLVL.

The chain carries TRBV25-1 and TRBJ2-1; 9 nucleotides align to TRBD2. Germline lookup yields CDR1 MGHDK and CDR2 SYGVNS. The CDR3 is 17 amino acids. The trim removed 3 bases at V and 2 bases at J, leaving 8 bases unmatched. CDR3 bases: TGTGCCAGCAGTGAGGCGGGGGGGCCTTCGACCTACAATGAGCAGTTCTTC. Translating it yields CASSEAGGPSTYNEQFF.

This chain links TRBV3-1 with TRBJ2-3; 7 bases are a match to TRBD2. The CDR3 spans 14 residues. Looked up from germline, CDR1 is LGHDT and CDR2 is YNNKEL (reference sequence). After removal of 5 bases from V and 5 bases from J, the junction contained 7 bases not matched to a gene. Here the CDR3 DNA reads TGTGCCAGCAGCAACCCCTCGGGAGGAGATACGCAGTATTTT. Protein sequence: CASSNPSGGDTQYF.

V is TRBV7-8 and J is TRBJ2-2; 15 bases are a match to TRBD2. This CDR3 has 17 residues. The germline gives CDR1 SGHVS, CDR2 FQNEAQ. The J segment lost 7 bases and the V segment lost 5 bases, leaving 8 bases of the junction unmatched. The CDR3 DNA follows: TGTGCCAGCAGCCCCGGACTAGCGGGAGGGGGATACGGGGAGCTGTTTTTT. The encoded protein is CASSPGLAGGGYGELFF.

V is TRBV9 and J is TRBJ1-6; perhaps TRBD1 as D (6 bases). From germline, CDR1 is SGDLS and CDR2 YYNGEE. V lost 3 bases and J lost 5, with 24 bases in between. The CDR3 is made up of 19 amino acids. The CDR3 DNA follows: TGTGCCAGCAGCGCGGCCGGGGCCGGGGGGGGCGACAATAATTCACCCCTCCACTTT. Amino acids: CASSAAGAGGGDNNSPLHF.

CDR3 in DNA: TGTGCCAGCAGTGAATACCTCGGGACAGATAATTCACCCCTCCACTTT. Encoded protein: CASSEYLGTDNSPLHF. The chain is built from TRBV25-1 and TRBJ1-6; TRBD1 matches 7 bases. The V segment lost 0 bases and the J segment 5 bases; nucleotides outside the gene matches: 4. Germline CDR1 MGHDK, CDR2 SYGVNS. This CDR3 contains 16 residues.

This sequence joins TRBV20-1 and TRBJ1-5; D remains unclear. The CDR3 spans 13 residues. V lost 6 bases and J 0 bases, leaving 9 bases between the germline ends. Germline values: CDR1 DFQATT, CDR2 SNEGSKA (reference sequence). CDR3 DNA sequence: TGCAGTGCATACACGGGTAGCAATCAGCCCCAGCATTTT. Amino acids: CSAYTGSNQPQHF.

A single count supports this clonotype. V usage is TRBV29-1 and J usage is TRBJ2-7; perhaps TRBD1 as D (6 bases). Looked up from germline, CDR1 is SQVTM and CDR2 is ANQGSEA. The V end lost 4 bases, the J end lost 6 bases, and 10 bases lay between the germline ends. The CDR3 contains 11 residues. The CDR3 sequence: CSVAGAGEQYF. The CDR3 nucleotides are TGCAGCGTTGCAGGGGCCGGCGAGCAGTACTTC.

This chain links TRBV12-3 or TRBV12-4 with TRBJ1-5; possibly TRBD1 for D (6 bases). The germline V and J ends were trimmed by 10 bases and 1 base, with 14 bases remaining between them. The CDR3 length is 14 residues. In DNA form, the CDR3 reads TGTGCCACCGCGGAGCAGGGGAGCAATCAGCCCCAGCATTTT. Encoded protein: CATAEQGSNQPQHF.

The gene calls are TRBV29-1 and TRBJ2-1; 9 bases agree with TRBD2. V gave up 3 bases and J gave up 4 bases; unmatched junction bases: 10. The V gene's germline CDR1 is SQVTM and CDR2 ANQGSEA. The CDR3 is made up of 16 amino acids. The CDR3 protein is CSVEAVAGVQYNEQFF. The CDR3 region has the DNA TGCAGCGTTGAGGCGGTAGCGGGAGTTCAGTACAATGAGCAGTTCTTC.

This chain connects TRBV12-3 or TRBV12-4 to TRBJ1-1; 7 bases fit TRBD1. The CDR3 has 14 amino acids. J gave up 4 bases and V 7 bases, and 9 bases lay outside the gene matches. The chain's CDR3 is CASTRGTSVTEAFF. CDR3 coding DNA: TGTGCCAGCACCAGGGGGACATCCGTCACTGAAGCTTTCTTT.

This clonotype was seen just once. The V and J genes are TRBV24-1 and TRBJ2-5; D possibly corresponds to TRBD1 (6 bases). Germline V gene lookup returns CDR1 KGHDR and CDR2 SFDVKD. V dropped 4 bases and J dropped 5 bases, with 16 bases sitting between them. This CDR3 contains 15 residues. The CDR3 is CATSDSTGVSETQYF. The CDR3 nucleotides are TGTGCCACCAGTGACTCGACAGGCGTAAGCGAGACCCAGTACTTC.

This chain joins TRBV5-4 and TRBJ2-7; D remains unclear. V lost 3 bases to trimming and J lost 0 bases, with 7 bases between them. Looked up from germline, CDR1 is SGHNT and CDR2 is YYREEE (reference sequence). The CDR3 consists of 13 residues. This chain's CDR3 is CASSSFSSYEQYF. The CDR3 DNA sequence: TGTGCCAGCAGCTCGTTTAGCTCCTACGAGCAGTACTTC. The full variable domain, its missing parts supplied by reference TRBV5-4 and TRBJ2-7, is ETGVTQSPTHLIKTRGQQVTLRCSSQSGHNTVSWYQQALGQGPQFIFQYYREEENGRGNFPPRFSGLQFPNYSSELNVNALELDDSALYLCASSSFSSYEQYFGPGTRLTVT.

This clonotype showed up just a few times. The CDR3 DNA follows: TGTGCTTCTTCTGTGAGGGGCAATCAGCCCCAGCATTTT. Amino acid sequence: CASSVRGNQPQHF. This chain joins TRBV7-2 and TRBJ1-5; D is undetermined. Germline V gene sequence: CDR1 SGHTA, CDR2 FQGNSA. The CDR3 runs to 13 residues.

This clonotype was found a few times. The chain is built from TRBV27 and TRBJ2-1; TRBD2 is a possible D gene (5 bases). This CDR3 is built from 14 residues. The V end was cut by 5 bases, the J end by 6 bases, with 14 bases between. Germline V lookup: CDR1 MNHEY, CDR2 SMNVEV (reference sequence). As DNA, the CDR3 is TGTGCCAGCAGTCAAAGACGGGGTGGCAATGAGCAGTTCTTC. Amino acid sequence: CASSQRRGGNEQFF.

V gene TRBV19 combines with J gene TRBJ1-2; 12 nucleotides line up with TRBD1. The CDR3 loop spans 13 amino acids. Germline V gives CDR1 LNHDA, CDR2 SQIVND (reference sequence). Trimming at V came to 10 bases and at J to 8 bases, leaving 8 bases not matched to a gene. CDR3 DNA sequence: TGTGCCACCAGGGACAGGGGGCGAGGAGGCTACACCTTC. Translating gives CATRDRGRGGYTF.

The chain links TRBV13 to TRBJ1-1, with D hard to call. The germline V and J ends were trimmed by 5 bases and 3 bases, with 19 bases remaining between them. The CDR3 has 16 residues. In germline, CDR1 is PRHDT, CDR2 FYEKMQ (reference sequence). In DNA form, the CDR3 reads TGTGCCAGCAGCGCCACCAAGGGAGGTGTTTACACTGAAGCTTTCTTT. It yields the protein CASSATKGGVYTEAFF. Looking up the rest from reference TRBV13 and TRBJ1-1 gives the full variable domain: AAGVIQSPRHLIKEKRETATLKCYPIPRHDTVYWYQQGPGQDPQFLISFYEKMQSDKGSIPDRFSAQQFSDYHSELNMSSLELGDSALYFCASSATKGGVYTEAFFGQGTRLTVV.

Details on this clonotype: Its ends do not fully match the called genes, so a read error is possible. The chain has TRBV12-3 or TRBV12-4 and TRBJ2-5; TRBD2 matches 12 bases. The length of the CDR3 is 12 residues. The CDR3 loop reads CATSRGPSGRDF. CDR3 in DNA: TGTGCCACCAGCCGCGGCCCTAGCGGGAGGGACTTC.

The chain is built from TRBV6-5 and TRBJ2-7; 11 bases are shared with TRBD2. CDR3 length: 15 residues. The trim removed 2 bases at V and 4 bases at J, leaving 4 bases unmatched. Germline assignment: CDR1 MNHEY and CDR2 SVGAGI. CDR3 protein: CASSYIAGGPYEQYF. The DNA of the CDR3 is TGTGCCAGCAGTTACATAGCGGGGGGGCCTTACGAGCAGTACTTC.

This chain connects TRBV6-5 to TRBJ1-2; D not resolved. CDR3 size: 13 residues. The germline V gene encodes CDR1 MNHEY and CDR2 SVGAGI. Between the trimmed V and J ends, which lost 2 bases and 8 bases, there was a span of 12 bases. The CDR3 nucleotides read TGTGCCAGCAGTTACGAAGGGATCCAGGGCTACACCTTC. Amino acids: CASSYEGIQGYTF.